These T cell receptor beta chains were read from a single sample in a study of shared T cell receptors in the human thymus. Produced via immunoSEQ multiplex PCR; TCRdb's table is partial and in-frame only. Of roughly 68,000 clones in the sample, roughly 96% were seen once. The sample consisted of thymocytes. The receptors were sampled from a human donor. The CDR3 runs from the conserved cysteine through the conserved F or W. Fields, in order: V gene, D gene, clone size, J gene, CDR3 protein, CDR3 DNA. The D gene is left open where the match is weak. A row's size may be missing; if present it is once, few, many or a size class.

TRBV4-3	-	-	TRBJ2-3	CASSQTQEFTDTQYF	TGCGCCAGCAGCCAAACACAGGAATTCACAGATACGCAGTATTTT
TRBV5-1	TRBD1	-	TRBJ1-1	CASSFSRTGFEAGNTEAFF	TGCGCCAGCAGCTTCTCGAGGACAGGTTTCGAAGCAGGGAACACTGAAGCTTTCTTT
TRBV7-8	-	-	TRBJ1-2	CASSRRPPGQPNYGYTF	TGTGCCAGCAGCCGGCGTCCACCAGGGCAACCAAACTATGGCTACACCTTC
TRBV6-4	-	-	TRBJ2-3	CASSDQLGANTQYF	TGTGCCAGCAGTGACCAGTTGGGCGCTAATACGCAGTATTTT
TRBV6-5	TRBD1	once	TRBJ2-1	CASRPARTGRNEQFF	TGTGCCAGCAGACCTGCCCGGACAGGGAGGAATGAGCAGTTCTTC
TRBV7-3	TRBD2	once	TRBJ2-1	CASSVRLLAGYNEQFF	TGTGCCAGCAGCGTACGTTTACTAGCGGGGTACAATGAGCAGTTCTTC
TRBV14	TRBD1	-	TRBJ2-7	CASSQISGTGTEQYF	TGTGCCAGCAGCCAAATCTCCGGGACAGGGACCGAGCAGTACTTC
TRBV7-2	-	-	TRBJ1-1	CASSTSQTMNTEAFF	TGTGCCAGCAGCACCTCACAGACGATGAACACTGAAGCTTTCTTT
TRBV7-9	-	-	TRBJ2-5	CASSLLEQPQETQYF	TGTGCCAGCAGCTTATTGGAGCAGCCCCAAGAGACCCAGTACTTC
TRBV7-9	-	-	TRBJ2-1	CASSPGLIDNEQFF	TGTGCCAGCAGCCCGGGACTTATAGACAATGAGCAGTTCTTC
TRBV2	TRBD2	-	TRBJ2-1	CAPPGSSGVKLLPYNEQFF	TGTGCCCCCCCCGGTAGTAGCGGGGTTAAACTTTTACCCTACAATGAGCAGTTCTTC
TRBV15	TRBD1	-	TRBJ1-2	CATSLDREIGYTF	TGTGCCACCAGCCTAGACAGGGAGATTGGCTACACCTTC
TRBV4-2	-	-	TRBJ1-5	CASSQAKDGDTSRNQPQHF	TGTGCCAGCAGCCAAGCCAAAGATGGGGACACCTCCCGCAATCAGCCCCAGCATTTT
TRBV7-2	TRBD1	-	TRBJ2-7	CASSLTYAGGIGEQYF	TGTGCCAGCAGCTTAACTTACGCAGGGGGCATTGGAGAGCAGTACTTC
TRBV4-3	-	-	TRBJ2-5	CASSQETYQETQYF	TGCGCCAGCAGCCAAGAGACGTACCAAGAGACCCAGTACTTC
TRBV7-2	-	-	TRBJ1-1	CASSLRGGRGTEAFF	TGTGCCAGCAGCCTAAGGGGGGGGCGCGGCACTGAAGCTTTCTTT
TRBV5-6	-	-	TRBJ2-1	CASSFIGGRGNEQFF	TGTGCCAGCAGCTTTATCGGGGGAAGAGGTAATGAGCAGTTCTTC
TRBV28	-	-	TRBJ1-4	CASSRNGTLTNEKLFF	TGTGCCAGCAGCCGAAATGGCACCCTCACCAATGAAAAACTGTTTTTT
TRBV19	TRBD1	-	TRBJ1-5	CASLPGGDQPQHF	TGTGCCAGCCTACCAGGGGGGGATCAGCCCCAGCATTTT
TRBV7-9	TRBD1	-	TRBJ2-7	CASSSRYRDRGLGEQYF	TGTGCCAGCAGCTCCCGGTACCGGGACAGGGGGCTTGGGGAGCAGTACTTC
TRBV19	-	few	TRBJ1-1	CASTLATEAFF	TGTGCCAGTACTCTAGCCACTGAAGCTTTCTTT
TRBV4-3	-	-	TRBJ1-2	CASSSTDEDPYGYTF	TGCGCCAGCAGCTCTACTGACGAAGACCCTTATGGCTACACCTTC
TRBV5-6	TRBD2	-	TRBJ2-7	CASSSPGLAENYHYEQYF	TGTGCCAGCAGCTCACCGGGACTAGCGGAAAATTACCACTACGAGCAGTACTTC
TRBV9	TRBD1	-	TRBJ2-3	CASSARTGVPDTQYF	TGTGCCAGCAGCGCTCGGACAGGGGTCCCAGATACGCAGTATTTT
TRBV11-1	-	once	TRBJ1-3	CASSLRQPGNTIYF	TGTGCCAGCAGCCTAAGACAGCCTGGAAACACCATATATTTT
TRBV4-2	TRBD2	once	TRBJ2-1	CASSQGVLAGDEQFF	TGTGCCAGCAGCCAAGGGGTGCTAGCGGGGGATGAGCAGTTCTTC